Below, one TCR beta chain is given with its context. Its antigen is unknown. The data derive from a study of T cells after yellow fever vaccination. Study findings and constraints: Researchers noted that a small share of clonotypes showed up in both CD4 and CD8 compartments. Most clones from primary vaccination resurfaced after the booster (about 96% CD4, 88% CD8). High-abundance clonotypes from the bulk population could contaminate FACS-sorted repertoires. Although the secondary response was weaker, it peaked faster, at day 5 versus 15.

TCRdb redid the calling of the 5' RACE reads with MiXCR, one entry per CDR3 protein. This sample has some 350,000 distinct CDR3 sequences, with around 6.5% found just once. CDR3 length: 12 amino acids. The V end lost 7 bases, the J end lost 4 bases, and 10 bases lay between the germline ends. Germline V gene data show CDR1 as ENHRY and CDR2 as SYGVKD. The gene calls are TRBV10-3 and TRBJ1-2, with TRBD1 as a possible D gene (5 bases). This specimen was PBMCs, taken 5 days after the yellow fever booster vaccination. This clonotype originated in a man aged 25 to 40 who received the YFV17D yellow fever vaccine. CDR3 residues: CAIKGVGYGYTF. The CDR3 DNA follows: TGTGCCATCAAAGGGGTCGGCTATGGCTACACCTTC.